This TCR beta chain was captured by sequencing in a study of neoadjuvant nivolumab and ipilimumab in lung cancer. Points from the study as a whole: Resected tumors had greater TCR richness and clonality than uninvolved lung. TCR sequencing covered a small number of samples.

The CDR3 is 17 residues long. Germline V gives CDR1 SEHNR, CDR2 FQNEAQ (reference sequence). Trimming shortened V by 4 bases and J by 5 bases, and 23 bases separated the two germline ends. Assay used: immunoSEQ multiplex PCR; TCRdb lists only in-frame clones, some missing. The table has some 50,000 clones, around 89% seen once; the top ten hold roughly 3.7%. Concerning this clone: Its antigen remains unidentified.

The sequence derives from an adult with non-small cell lung cancer. Some clones in this sample may be carry-over from other donors' samples. Specimen: blood, collected before neoadjuvant nivolumab, alone or with ipilimumab. This chain connects TRBV7-9 to TRBJ2-5, with D possibly being TRBD1 (6 bases). CDR3 coding DNA: TGTGCCAGCAGCTCCTACATCGGGACACCCGAGGGGGAGACCCAGTACTTC. Its translation is CASSSYIGTPEGETQYF.